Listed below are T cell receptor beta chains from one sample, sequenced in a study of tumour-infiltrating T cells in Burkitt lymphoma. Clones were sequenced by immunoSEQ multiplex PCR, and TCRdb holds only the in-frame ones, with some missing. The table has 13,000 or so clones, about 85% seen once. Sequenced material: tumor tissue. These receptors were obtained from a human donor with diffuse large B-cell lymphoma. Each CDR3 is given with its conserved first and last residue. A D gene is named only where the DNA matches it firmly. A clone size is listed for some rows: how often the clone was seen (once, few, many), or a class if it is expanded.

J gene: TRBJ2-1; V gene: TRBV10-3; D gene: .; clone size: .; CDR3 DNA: TGTGCCATCAGGATGTCTCATGAGCAGTTCTTC; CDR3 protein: CAIRMSHEQFF
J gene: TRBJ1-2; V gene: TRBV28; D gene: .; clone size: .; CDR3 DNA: TGTGCCAGCAGTACTGGACTATTCTATGGCTACACCTTC; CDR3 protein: CASSTGLFYGYTF
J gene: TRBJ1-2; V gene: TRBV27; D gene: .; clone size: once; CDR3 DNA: TGTGCCAGCAGTGATCTTCAGGCTCGTGGCTACACCTTC; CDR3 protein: CASSDLQARGYTF
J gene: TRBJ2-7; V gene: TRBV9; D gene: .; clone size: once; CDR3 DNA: TGTGCCAGCAGCGAAGGATGGGGGCCCTTCTACGAGCAGTACTTC; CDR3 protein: CASSEGWGPFYEQYF
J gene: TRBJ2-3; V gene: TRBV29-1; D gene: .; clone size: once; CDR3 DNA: TGCAGCGTTGAAGCCCTTGCCTCAGATACGCAGTATTTT; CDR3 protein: CSVEALASDTQYF
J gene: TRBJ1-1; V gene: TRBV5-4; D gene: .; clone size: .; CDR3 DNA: TGTGCCAGCAGCCCCGGTGGAAGGGCCGGAGACACTGAAGCTTTCTTT; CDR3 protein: CASSPGGRAGDTEAFF
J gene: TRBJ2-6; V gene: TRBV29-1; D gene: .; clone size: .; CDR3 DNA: TGCAGCGTTGTGTTTTTAGTTGGGGCCAACGTCCTGACTTTC; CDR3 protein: CSVVFLVGANVLTF
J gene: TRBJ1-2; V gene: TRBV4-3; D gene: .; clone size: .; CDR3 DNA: TGCGCCAGCAGCCGGGCCCTTAGCTATGGCTACACCTTC; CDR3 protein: CASSRALSYGYTF
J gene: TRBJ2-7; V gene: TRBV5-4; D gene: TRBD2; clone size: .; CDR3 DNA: TGTGCCAGCGGCCGGGACTACTACGAGCAGTACTTC; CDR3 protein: CASGRDYYEQYF
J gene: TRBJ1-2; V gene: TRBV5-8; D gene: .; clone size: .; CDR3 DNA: TGTGCCAGCAGCTTGGAAGCTAACTATGGCTACACCTTC; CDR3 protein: CASSLEANYGYTF
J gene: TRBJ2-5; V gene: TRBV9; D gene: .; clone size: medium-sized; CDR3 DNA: TGTGCCAGCAGCGCTTCAGGGGCTGGGGGAGAGACCCAGTACTTC; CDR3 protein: CASSASGAGGETQYF
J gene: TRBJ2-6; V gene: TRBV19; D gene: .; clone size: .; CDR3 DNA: TGTGCCAGCAGGGACGGCGCCTCTGGGGCCAACGTCCTGACTTTC; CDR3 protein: CASRDGASGANVLTF
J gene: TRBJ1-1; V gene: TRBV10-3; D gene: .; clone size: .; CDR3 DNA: TGTGCCGCCTCAGACGTGAACACTGAAGCTTTCTTT; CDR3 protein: CAASDVNTEAFF
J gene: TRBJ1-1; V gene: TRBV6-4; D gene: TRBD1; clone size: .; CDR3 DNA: TGTGCCAGCAGTGCCACGGACAGGTCTGAAGCTTTCTTT; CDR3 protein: CASSATDRSEAFF
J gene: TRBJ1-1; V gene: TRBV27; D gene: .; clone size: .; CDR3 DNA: TGTGCCAGCAAACAGGGTTACACTGAAGCTTTCTTT; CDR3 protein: CASKQGYTEAFF
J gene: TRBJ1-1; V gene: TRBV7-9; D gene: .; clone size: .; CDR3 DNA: TGTGCCAGCAGCTTAGAAGAGGGGCGCGCAGACACTGAAGCTTTCTTT; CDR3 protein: CASSLEEGRADTEAFF
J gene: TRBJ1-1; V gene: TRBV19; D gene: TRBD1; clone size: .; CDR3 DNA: TGTGCCAGTAGTGAGATGACAGGGGGATACACTGAAGCTTTCTTT; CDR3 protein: CASSEMTGGYTEAFF
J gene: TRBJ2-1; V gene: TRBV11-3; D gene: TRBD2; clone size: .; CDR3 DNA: TGTGCCAGCAGCTCCTGGACTAGCGGGAGGACCACAAACAATGAGCAGTTCTTC; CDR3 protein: CASSSWTSGRTTNNEQFF
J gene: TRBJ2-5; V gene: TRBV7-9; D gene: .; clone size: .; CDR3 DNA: TGTGCCAGCAGCTTAACATCCGGATCCCTCGTACAAGAGACCCAGTACTTC; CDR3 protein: CASSLTSGSLVQETQYF
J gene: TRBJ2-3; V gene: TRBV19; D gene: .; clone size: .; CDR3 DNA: TGTGCCAGCCTGGGGATTGAGCCAGATACGCAGTATTTT; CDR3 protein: CASLGIEPDTQYF
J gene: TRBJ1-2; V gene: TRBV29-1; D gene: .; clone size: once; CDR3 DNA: TGCAGCGTTGAAGATCTAAAGGACAGCGCCTATGGCTACACCTTC; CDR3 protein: CSVEDLKDSAYGYTF
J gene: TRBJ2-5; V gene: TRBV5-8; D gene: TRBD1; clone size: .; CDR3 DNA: TGTGCCAGCAGCTTGGGATTTAAGGGGGCTGAGACCCAGTACTTC; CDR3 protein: CASSLGFKGAETQYF
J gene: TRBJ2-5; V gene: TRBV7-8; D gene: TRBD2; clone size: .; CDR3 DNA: TGTGCCAGCAGCTTAACTAGCGGGGGCCTCCAAGAGACCCAGTACTTC; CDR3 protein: CASSLTSGGLQETQYF
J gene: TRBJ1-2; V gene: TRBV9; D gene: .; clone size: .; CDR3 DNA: TGTGCCAGCAGCGTACAGGGGTATGGGGACTATGGCTACACCTTC; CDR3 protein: CASSVQGYGDYGYTF
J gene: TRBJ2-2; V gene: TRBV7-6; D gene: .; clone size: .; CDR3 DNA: TGTGCCAGCAGCTTAGCGTCGGGACCCCCGGAGACCGGGGAGCTGTTTTTT; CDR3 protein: CASSLASGPPETGELFF
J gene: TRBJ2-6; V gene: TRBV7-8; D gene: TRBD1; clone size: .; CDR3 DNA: TGTGCCAGCAGCCACTGGACAGGCTCGTACTCTGGGGCCAACGTCCTGACTTTC; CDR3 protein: CASSHWTGSYSGANVLTF
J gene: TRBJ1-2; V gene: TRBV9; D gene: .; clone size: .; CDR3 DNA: TGTGCCAGCAGCGTAGGGGCAGGACCTAACTATGGCTACACCTTC; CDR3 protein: CASSVGAGPNYGYTF